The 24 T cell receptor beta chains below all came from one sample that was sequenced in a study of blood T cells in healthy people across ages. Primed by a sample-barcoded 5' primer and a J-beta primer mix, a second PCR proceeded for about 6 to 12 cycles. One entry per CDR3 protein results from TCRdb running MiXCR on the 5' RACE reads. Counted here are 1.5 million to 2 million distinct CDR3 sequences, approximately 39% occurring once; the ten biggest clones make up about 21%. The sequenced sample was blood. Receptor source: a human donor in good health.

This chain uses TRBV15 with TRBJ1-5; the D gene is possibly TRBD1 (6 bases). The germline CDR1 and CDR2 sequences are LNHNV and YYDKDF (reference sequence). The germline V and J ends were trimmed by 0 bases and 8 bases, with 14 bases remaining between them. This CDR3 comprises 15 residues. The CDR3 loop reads CATSRDRGGWEPQHF. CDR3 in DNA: TGTGCCACCAGCAGAGATAGAGGGGGATGGGAGCCCCAGCATTTT.

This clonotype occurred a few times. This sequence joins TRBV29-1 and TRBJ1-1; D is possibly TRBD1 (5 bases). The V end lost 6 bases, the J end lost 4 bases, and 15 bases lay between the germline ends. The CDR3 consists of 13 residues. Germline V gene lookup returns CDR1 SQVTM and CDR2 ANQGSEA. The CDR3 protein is CSVAWQGGTEAFF. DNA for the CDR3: TGCAGCGTGGCCTGGCAGGGTGGCACTGAAGCTTTCTTT.

The CDR3 bases are TGCAGCGTATCAGGACGAACTCGGGATACGCAGTATTTT. This encodes CSVSGRTRDTQYF. V is TRBV29-1 and J is TRBJ2-3, with D hard to call. In germline, CDR1 is SQVTM, CDR2 ANQGSEA. The CDR3 is 13 amino acids. V shed 6 bases and J shed 6 bases, with 16 bases lying between them.

The CDR3 protein is CSAENREGYGYTF. The CDR3 DNA is TGCAGTGCTGAGAATCGAGAGGGCTACGGCTACACCTTC. The gene calls are TRBV20-1 and TRBJ1-2; D ambiguous. This CDR3 is 13 amino acids long. Trimming pared 5 bases from V and 8 bases from J, leaving 18 bases between. Per the germline V gene, CDR1 is DFQATT and CDR2 is SNEGSKA (reference sequence).

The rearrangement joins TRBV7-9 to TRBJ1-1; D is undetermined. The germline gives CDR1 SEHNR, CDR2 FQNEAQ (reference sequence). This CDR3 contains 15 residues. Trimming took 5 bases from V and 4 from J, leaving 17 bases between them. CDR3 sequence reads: CASSERTGRSTEAFF. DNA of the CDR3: TGTGCCAGCAGCGAACGGACGGGGAGGAGCACTGAAGCTTTCTTT.

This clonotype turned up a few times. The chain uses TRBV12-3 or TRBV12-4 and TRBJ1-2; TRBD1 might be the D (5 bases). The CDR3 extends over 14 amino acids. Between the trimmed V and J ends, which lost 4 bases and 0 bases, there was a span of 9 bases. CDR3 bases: TGTGCCAGCAGTTGGGGACTGACTAACTATGGCTACACCTTC. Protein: CASSWGLTNYGYTF.

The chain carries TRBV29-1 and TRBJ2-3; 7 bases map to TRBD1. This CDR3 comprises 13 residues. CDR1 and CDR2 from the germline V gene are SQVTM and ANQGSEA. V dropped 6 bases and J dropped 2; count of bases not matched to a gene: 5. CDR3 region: CSVNQGDTDTQYF. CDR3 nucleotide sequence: TGCAGCGTAAACCAGGGGGACACAGATACGCAGTATTTT.

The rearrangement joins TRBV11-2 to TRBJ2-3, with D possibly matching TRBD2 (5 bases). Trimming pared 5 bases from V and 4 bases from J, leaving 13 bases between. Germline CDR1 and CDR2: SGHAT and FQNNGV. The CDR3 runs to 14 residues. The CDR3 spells CASSPGVAADTQYF. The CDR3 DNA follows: TGTGCCAGCAGCCCCGGGGTAGCAGCAGATACGCAGTATTTT.

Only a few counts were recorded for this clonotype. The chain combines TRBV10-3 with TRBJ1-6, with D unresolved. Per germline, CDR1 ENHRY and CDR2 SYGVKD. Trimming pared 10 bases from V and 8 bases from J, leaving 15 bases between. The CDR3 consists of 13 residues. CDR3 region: CATGGIDHSPLHF. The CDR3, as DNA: TGTGCCACCGGTGGGATCGACCATTCACCCCTCCACTTT.

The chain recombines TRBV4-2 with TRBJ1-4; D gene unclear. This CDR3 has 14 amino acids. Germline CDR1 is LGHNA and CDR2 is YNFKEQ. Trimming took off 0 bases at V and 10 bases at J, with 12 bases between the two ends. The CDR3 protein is CASSQDSPDGKLFF. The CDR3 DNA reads TGTGCCAGCAGCCAAGATTCCCCGGATGGAAAACTGTTTTTT.

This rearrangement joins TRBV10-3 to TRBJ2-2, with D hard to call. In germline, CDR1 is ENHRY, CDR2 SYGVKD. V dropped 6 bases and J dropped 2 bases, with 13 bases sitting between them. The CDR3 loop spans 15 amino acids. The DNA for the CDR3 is TGTGCCATCAGGGAGCGTATGGCTAACACCGGGGAGCTGTTTTTT. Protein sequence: CAIRERMANTGELFF.

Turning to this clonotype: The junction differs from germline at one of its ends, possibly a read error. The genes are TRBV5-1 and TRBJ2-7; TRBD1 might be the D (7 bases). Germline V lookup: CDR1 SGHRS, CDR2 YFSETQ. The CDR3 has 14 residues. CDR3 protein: CASSLEGALGEQYF. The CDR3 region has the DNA TGTGCCAGCAGCTTGGAGGGGGCTTTGGGCGAGCAGTACTTC.

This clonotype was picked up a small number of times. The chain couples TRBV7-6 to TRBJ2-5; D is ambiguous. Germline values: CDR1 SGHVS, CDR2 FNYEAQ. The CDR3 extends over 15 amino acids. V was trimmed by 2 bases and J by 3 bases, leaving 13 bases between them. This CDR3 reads CASSLTPMTKETQYF. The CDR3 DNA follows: TGTGCCAGCAGCTTAACCCCAATGACGAAAGAGACCCAGTACTTC.

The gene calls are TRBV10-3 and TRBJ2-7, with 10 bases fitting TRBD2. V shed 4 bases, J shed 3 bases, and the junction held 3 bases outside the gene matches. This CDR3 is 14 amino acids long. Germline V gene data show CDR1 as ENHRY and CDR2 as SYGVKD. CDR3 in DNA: TGTGCCATCAGTGCCGGACTAGCGGTCTACGAGCAGTACTTC. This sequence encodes CAISAGLAVYEQYF.

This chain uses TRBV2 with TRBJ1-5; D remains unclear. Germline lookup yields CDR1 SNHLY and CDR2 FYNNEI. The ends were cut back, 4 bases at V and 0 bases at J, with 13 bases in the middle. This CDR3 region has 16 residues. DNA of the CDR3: TGTGCCAGCAGTGCCTACCGCATGAATAGCAATCAGCCCCAGCATTTT. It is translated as CASSAYRMNSNQPQHF.

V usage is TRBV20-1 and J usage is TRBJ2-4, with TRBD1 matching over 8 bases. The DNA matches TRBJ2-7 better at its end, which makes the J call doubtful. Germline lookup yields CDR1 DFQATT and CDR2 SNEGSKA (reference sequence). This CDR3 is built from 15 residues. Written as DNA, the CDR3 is TGCAGTGCTAGACTCCCAGGACAGGGTTTTTCCGAGCAGTACTTC. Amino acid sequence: CSARLPGQGFSEQYF.

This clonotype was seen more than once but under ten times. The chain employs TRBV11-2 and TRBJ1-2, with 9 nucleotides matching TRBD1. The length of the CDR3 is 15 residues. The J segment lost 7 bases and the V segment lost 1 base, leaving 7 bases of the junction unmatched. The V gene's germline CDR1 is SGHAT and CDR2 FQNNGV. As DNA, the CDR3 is TGTGCCAGCAGCTTAGTGGTGACAGGGGGTAGTGGCTACACCTTC. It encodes CASSLVVTGGSGYTF.

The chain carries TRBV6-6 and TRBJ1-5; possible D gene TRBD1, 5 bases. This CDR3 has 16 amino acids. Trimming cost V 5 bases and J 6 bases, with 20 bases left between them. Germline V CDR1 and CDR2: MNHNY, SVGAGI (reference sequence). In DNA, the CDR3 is TGTGCCAGCAGTGTAGTTCAGGGTGGGTATGGTCAGCCCCAGCATTTT. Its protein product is CASSVVQGGYGQPQHF.

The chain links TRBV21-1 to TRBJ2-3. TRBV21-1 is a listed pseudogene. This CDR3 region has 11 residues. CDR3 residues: CASSRKYTQYF. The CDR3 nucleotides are TGTGCCAGCAGCAGAAAGTATACGCAGTATTTT.

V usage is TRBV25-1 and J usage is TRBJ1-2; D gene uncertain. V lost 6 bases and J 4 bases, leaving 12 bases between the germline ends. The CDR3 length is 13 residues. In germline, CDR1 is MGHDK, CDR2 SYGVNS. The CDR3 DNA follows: TGTGCCAGCAGCGCCGAGTCCGTCTATGGCTACACCTTC. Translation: CASSAESVYGYTF.

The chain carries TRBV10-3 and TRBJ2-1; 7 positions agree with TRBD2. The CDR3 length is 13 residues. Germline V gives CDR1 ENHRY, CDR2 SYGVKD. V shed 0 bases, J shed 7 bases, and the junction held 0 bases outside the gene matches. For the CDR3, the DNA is TGTGCCATCAGTGAGTCGCGGGAGAATGAGCAGTTCTTC. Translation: CAISESRENEQFF.

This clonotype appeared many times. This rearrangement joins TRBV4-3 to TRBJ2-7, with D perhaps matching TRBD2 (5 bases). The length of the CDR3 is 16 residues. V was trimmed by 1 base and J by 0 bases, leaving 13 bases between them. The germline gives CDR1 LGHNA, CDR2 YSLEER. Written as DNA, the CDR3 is TGCGCCAGCAGCCAAGGGACTGCTAAAAGCTCCTACGAGCAGTACTTC. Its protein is CASSQGTAKSSYEQYF.

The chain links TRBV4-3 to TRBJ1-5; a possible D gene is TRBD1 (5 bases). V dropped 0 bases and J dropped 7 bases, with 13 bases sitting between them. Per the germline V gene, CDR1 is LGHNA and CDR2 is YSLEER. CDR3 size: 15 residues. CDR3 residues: CASSQDSRVRQPQHF. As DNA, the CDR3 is TGCGCCAGCAGCCAAGATTCCAGGGTACGGCAGCCCCAGCATTTT.

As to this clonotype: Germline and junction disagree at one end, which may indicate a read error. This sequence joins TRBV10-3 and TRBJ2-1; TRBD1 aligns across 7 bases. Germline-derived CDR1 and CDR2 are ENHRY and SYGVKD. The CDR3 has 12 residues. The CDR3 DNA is TGTGCCAGCCGGGACAGTTACAGTGAGCAGTTCTTC. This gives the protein CASRDSYSEQFF.